This paragraph covers one TCR beta chain sequence. The sample originates from a study of blood T cell repertoires in COVID-19. As for the study in general: Donors in the United States, Italy and Spain gave samples during acute or convalescent COVID-19. T cells, B-cell-depleted T cells, or PBMCs supplied cDNA or gDNA.

In the authors' methods: Quantification of nucleated cells was approximated via reference gene primer amplification. This table comes from immunoSEQ multiplex PCR, and its TCRdb copy is limited to in-frame clones, with some not included. V and J calls and clone size are given by that table; D and trimming were obtained from the DNA. The repertoire holds approximately 250,000 clones, with approximately 84% as singletons. The CDR3 is made up of 14 amino acids. Deletions cut 3 bases from V and 4 bases from J, with 12 bases between. CDR1 is SGDLS and CDR2 is YYNGEE in the germline V gene. This sequence joins TRBV9 and TRBJ2-3; a possible D gene is TRBD2 (6 bases). Sequencing used peripheral blood. The clonotype was recovered from a man in his fifties or sixties with acute or convalescent COVID-19. CDR3 region: CASSELATADTQYF. DNA for the CDR3: TGTGCCAGCAGCGAACTAGCTACAGCAGATACGCAGTATTTT.